This section outlines one TCR beta chain sequence together with its context. Antigen specificity is unknown. Regarding time point: week 47, end of study. In every dose of vaccine, 300 ug of mutant IDH1 20-mer peptide was given alongside topical imiquimod. This CDR3 is 13 amino acids long. With 2 bases removed from V and 3 bases from J, the gap between germline ends came to 7 bases. Germline lookup yields CDR1 SGHAT and CDR2 FQNNGV. Produced via immunoSEQ multiplex PCR; TCRdb's table is partial and in-frame only. The sample includes tens of thousands of clones, 76% of them seen just once. The data were taken from a study of a mutant IDH1 vaccine in newly diagnosed glioma. Study-wide background: Treated patients showed a male proportion of around 62%, a female proportion of 37.5%, and a mean age of approximately 40 years. Before enrollment, the patients had been treated with radiotherapy alone, temozolomide alone, or both together. Most of them had received both. Study-wide results and caveats: Altogether, about 93% of patients exhibited vaccine-induced immune responses.

This specimen consisted of PBMCs, obtained from a glioma patient whose treatment included an IDH1 peptide vaccine. This receptor was obtained from a woman in her 40s with glioma. Some clones in this sample may be carry-over from other donors' samples. The chain uses TRBV11-2 and TRBJ1-1; D remains ambiguous. CDR3 loop: CASSLIVDTEAFF. The CDR3, as DNA: TGTGCCAGCAGCTTAATAGTAGACACTGAAGCTTTCTTT.